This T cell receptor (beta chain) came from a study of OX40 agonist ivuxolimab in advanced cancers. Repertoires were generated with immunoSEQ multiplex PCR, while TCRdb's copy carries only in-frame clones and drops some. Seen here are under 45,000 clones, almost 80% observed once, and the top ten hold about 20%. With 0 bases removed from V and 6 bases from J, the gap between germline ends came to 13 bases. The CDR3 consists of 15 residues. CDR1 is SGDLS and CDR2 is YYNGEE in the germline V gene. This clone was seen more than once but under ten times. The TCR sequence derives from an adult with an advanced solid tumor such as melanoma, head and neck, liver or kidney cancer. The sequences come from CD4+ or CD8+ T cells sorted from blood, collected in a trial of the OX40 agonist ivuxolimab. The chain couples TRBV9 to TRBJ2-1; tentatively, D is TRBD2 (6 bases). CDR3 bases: TGTGCCAGCAGCGTAGCGGGAGAAAGAGGCAATGAGCAGTTCTTC. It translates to CASSVAGERGNEQFF.